The 14 T cell receptor beta chains below come from one sample, sequenced in a study of T cell responses to AZD1222 COVID-19 vaccine. The data were produced by immunoSEQ multiplex PCR, yet TCRdb's version contains in-frame clones alone and is incomplete. The repertoire holds 150,000 to 200,000 clones, around 89% seen once, with 4% to 4.5% in the top ten. The material was peripheral blood, obtained 28 days after the second dose of the MenACWY control vaccine. All receptors derive from an adult who received the MenACWY meningococcal vaccine as a control.

Regarding this clone: The junction does not match germline at one end; this may be a read error. The V call is TRBV9, the J call TRBJ1-2; possibly TRBD1 for D (6 bases). The V gene's germline CDR1 is SGDLS and CDR2 YYNGEE. This CDR3 spans 13 amino acids. The CDR3 DNA is TGTGCCAGCAGCGTAGAGATAGGGCGGGGGCTGCTCTTC. Its protein product is CASSVEIGRGLLF.

The chain has TRBV12-3 or TRBV12-4 and TRBJ1-6, with D unresolved. The CDR3 covers 12 residues. With 2 bases removed from V and 9 bases from J, the gap between germline ends came to 5 bases. DNA of the CDR3: TGTGCCAGCAGTTTACAGGTTTCACCCCTCCACTTT. Its protein is CASSLQVSPLHF.

CDR3 sequence reads: CASSQGQGRNEKLFF. CDR3 coding DNA: TGTGCCAGCAGCCAAGGACAGGGGAGAAATGAAAAACTGTTTTTT. This chain connects TRBV14 to TRBJ1-4, with TRBD1 matching over 8 bases. V gave up 1 base and J gave up 5 bases; unmatched junction bases: 3. CDR1 is SGHDN, CDR2 FVKESK, per germline. The CDR3 is 15 residues long. The whole variable domain, remainder taken from reference TRBV14 and TRBJ1-4, is EAGVTQFPSHSVIEKGQTVTLRCDPISGHDNLYWYRRVMGKEIKFLLHFVKESKQDESGMPNNRFLAERTGGTYSTLKVQPAELEDSGVYFCASSQGQGRNEKLFFGSGTQLSVL.

The chain is built from TRBV30 and TRBJ1-1; 10 bases fit TRBD1. CDR1 and CDR2 (germline): GTSNPN, SVGIG (reference sequence). The CDR3 consists of 12 residues. V gave up 8 bases and J gave up 5 bases; unmatched junction bases: 5. The CDR3 loop is CASDRGLTEAFF. The DNA for the CDR3 is TGTGCCAGCGACAGGGGGCTTACTGAAGCTTTCTTT.

The V gene is TRBV7-2, the J gene TRBJ1-2; D gene uncertain. CDR3 length: 13 amino acids. CDR1 and CDR2 from the germline V gene are SGHTA and FQGNSA. The V gene lost 1 base and the J gene lost 4 bases, with 7 bases spanning the gap. The CDR3 bases are TGTGCCAGCAGCTTAGGCCGGATCTATGGCTACACCTTC. This codes for CASSLGRIYGYTF.

The chain is built from TRBV28 and TRBJ2-3; TRBD2 might be the D (6 bases). With 6 bases removed from V and 2 bases from J, the gap between germline ends came to 15 bases. The CDR3 runs 15 residues. Germline loops: CDR1 MDHEN, CDR2 SYDVKM. The CDR3 sequence: CASSPRRGFTDTQYF. The CDR3 DNA sequence: TGTGCCAGCAGCCCCCGGCGGGGCTTCACAGATACGCAGTATTTT. The whole variable domain, remainder taken from reference TRBV28 and TRBJ2-3, is DVKVTQSSRYLVKRTGEKVFLECVQDMDHENMFWYRQDPGLGLRLIYFSYDVKMKEKGDIPEGYSVSREKKERFSLILESASTNQTSMYLCASSPRRGFTDTQYFGPGTRLTVL.

The chain links TRBV7-2 to TRBJ2-5; maybe TRBD2 (6 bases). Germline loops: CDR1 SGHTA, CDR2 FQGNSA. The CDR3 totals 15 residues. V was cut by 4 bases and J by 4 bases, with 16 bases left in between. CDR3 DNA sequence: TGTGCCAGCAGCTCGACTATGGGGGGAGGAGAGACCCAGTACTTC. It codes for CASSSTMGGGETQYF.

The gene calls are TRBV15 and TRBJ2-5, with 7 bases matching TRBD1. Germline loops: CDR1 LNHNV, CDR2 YYDKDF (reference sequence). The CDR3 length is 15 residues. V lost 0 bases to trimming and J lost 7 bases; unmatched junction nucleotides: 8. CDR3 in amino acids: CATSRDRSGGGTQYF. The CDR3, as DNA: TGTGCCACCAGCAGAGATCGGTCAGGGGGTGGGACCCAGTACTTC.

Note on this clone: Other nucleotide sequences in the sample specify the same CDR3. The genes are TRBV12-3 or TRBV12-4 and TRBJ2-2, with D unresolved. The V end was cut by 3 bases, the J end by 4 bases, with 3 bases between. The CDR3 has 12 residues. The CDR3 region has the DNA TGTGCCAGCAGTTTCGGCACCGGGGAGCTGTTTTTT. It is translated as CASSFGTGELFF.

As concerns this clone: The same CDR3 also results from other DNA sequences found in this sample. V is TRBV6-5 and J is TRBJ1-3; tentatively, D is TRBD1 (6 bases). V was pared by 5 bases and J by 4 bases, with 12 bases between. Germline CDR1 and CDR2: MNHEY and SVGAGI. The CDR3 is 14 residues long. The CDR3 sequence: CASSLQGSGNTIYF. The DNA of the CDR3 is TGTGCCAGCAGTCTACAGGGTTCAGGAAACACCATATATTTT.

This chain connects TRBV4-1 to TRBJ1-4, with D unresolved. CDR3 size: 19 residues. Trimming pared 2 bases from V and 5 bases from J, leaving 24 bases between. The V gene's germline CDR1 is MGHRA and CDR2 YSYEKL. CDR3 sequence (DNA): TGCGCCAGCAGCCAAAGATCGCTCGGAGTTCGTGGGCCAAATGAAAAACTGTTTTTT. It is translated as CASSQRSLGVRGPNEKLFF.

The chain combines TRBV5-1 with TRBJ1-2, with D perhaps TRBD1 (5 bases). Between the trimmed V and J ends, which lost 1 base and 6 bases, there was a span of 10 bases. Per the germline V gene, CDR1 is SGHRS and CDR2 is YFSETQ. This CDR3 is built from 13 residues. In DNA, the CDR3 is TGCGCCAGCAGCTTGATCAGGGAGAATGGCTACACCTTC. It encodes CASSLIRENGYTF.

This clone was recorded once. The V gene is TRBV7-3, the J gene TRBJ1-2; TRBD1 matches at 8 bases. The CDR3 runs 15 residues. Germline trimming cut 5 bases from V and 3 bases from J; bases unmatched to any gene: 8. Germline CDR1 and CDR2: SGHTA and FQGTGA. CDR3 region: CASSQRTGTDYGYTF. In nucleotides, the CDR3 is TGTGCCAGCAGCCAAAGGACAGGGACGGACTATGGCTACACCTTC.

This clone turned up a few times. The chain is built from TRBV28 and TRBJ2-7, with 7 positions matching TRBD2. The germline gives CDR1 MDHEN, CDR2 SYDVKM. The CDR3 loop spans 14 amino acids. With 2 bases clipped from V and 4 bases from J, the junction kept 5 bases outside the gene matches. The CDR3 here is CASSLAGVRYEQYF. CDR3 coding DNA: TGTGCCAGCAGTTTAGCGGGAGTTCGTTACGAGCAGTACTTC.